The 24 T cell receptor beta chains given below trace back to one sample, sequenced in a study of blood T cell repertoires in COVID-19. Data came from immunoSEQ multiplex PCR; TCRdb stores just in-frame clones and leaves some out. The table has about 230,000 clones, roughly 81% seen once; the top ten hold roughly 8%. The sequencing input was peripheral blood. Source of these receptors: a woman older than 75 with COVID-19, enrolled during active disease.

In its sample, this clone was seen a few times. The CDR3 DNA sequence: TGTGCCAGCAGTGAACCAGGGCTTATCACTGAAGCTTTCTTT. Its protein product is CASSEPGLITEAFF. The rearrangement links TRBV6-1 to TRBJ1-1; D is possibly TRBD1 (5 bases). CDR3 size: 14 residues. From germline, CDR1 is MNHNS and CDR2 SASEGT. Trimming pared 2 bases from V and 4 bases from J, leaving 11 bases between.

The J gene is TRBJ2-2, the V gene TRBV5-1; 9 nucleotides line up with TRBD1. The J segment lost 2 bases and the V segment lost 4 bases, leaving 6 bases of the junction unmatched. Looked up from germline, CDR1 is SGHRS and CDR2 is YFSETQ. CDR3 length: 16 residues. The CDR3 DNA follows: TGCGCCAGCAGCGGCCCGGGACAGGGTAACACCGGGGAGCTGTTTTTT. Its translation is CASSGPGQGNTGELFF. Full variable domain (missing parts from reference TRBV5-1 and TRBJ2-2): KAGVTQTPRYLIKTRGQQVTLSCSPISGHRSVSWYQQTPGQGLQFLFEYFSETQRNKGNFPGRFSGRQFSNSRSEMNVSTLELGDSALYLCASSGPGQGNTGELFFGEGSRLTVL.

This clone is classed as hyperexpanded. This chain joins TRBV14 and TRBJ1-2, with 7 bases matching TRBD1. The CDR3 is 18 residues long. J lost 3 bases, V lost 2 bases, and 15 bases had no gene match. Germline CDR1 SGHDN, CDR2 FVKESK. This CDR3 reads CASSQLGPGGSLDYGYTF. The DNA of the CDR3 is TGTGCCAGCAGCCAATTGGGCCCAGGGGGTTCCCTGGACTATGGCTACACCTTC.

CDR3: CASSVDGGAVTDEQFF. Here the CDR3 DNA reads TGTGCCAGCAGCGTAGATGGGGGGGCTGTGACAGATGAGCAGTTCTTC. V is TRBV9 and J is TRBJ2-1; D perhaps matches TRBD2 (7 bases). The CDR3 has 16 residues. The germline gives CDR1 SGDLS, CDR2 YYNGEE. The V and J ends lost 0 bases and 8 bases respectively, with 18 bases between them.

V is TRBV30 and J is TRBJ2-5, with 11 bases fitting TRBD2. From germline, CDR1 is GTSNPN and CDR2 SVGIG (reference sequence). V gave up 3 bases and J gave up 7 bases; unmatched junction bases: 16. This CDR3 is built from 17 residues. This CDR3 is CAWRRPGTSGGLSTQYF. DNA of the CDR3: TGTGCCTGGAGGAGGCCTGGAACTAGCGGGGGCCTGTCGACCCAGTACTTC.

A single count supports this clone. The CDR3 spells CASTLGGQGTYEQYF. CDR3 DNA sequence: TGTGCCAGCACCCTGGGGGGACAGGGGACCTACGAGCAGTACTTC. The gene calls are TRBV5-4 and TRBJ2-7, with 10 bases lining up with TRBD1. The CDR3 extends over 15 amino acids. Trimming at V came to 6 bases and at J to 2 bases, leaving 8 bases not matched to a gene. Germline CDR1 SGHNT, CDR2 YYREEE (reference sequence).

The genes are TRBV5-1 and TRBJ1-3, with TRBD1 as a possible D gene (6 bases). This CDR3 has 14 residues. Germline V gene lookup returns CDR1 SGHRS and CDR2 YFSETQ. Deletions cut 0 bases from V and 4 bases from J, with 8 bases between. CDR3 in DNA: TGCGCCAGCAGCTTGGAAGGGGGAGGAAACACCATATATTTT. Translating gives CASSLEGGGNTIYF.

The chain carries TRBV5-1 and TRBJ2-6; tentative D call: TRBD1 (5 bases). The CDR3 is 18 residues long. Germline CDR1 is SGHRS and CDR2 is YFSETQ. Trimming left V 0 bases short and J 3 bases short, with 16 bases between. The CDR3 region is CASSLGQIGVGGANVLTF. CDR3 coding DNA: TGCGCCAGCAGCTTGGGACAGATAGGAGTCGGTGGGGCCAACGTCCTGACTTTC.

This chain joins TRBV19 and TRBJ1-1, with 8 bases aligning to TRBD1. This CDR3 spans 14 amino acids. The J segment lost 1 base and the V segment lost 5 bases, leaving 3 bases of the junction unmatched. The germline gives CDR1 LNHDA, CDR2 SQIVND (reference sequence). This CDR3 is CASSLDRANTEAFF. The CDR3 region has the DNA TGTGCCAGTAGTCTGGACAGGGCGAACACTGAAGCTTTCTTT.

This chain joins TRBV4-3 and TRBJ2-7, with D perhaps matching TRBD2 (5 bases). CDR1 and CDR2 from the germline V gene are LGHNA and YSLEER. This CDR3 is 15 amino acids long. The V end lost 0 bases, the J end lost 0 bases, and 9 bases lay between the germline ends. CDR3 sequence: CASSQEPGSSYEQYF. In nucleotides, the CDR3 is TGCGCCAGCAGCCAAGAACCGGGGTCCTCCTACGAGCAGTACTTC.

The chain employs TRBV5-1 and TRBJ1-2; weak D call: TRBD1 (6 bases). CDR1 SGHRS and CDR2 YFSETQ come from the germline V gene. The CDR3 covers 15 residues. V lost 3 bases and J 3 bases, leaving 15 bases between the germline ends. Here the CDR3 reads CASSSEDSLYYGYTF. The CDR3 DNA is TGCGCCAGCAGCTCGGAGGACAGTCTCTACTATGGCTACACCTTC. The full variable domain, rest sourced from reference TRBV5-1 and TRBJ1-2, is KAGVTQTPRYLIKTRGQQVTLSCSPISGHRSVSWYQQTPGQGLQFLFEYFSETQRNKGNFPGRFSGRQFSNSRSEMNVSTLELGDSALYLCASSSEDSLYYGYTFGSGTRLTVV.

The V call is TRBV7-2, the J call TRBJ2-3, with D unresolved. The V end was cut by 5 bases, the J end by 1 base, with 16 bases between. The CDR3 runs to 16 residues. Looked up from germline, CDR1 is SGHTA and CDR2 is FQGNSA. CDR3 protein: CASSPDPYRGTDTQYF. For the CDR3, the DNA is TGTGCCAGCAGCCCAGACCCCTACAGAGGCACAGATACGCAGTATTTT.

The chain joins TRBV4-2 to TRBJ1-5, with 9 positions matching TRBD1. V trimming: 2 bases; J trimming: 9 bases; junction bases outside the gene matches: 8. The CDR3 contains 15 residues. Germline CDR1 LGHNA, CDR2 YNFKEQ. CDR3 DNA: TGTGCCAGCAGCCAAAGACAGGGGGTGTTGAGGCCCCAGCATTTT. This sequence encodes CASSQRQGVLRPQHF.

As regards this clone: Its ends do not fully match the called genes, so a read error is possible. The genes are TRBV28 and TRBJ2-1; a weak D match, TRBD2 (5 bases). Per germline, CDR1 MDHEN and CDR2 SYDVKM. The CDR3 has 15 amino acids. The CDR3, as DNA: TGTGCCAGCAGTTTCGAGCTAGCCTCACAAGGTGAGGAGTTCTTC. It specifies CASSFELASQGEEFF.

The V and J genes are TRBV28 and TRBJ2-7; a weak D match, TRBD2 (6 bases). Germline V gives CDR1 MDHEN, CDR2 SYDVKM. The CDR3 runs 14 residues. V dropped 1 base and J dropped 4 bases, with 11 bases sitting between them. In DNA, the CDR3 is TGTGCCAGCAGTTTATACGGGAGTCGATACGAGCAGTACTTC. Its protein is CASSLYGSRYEQYF.

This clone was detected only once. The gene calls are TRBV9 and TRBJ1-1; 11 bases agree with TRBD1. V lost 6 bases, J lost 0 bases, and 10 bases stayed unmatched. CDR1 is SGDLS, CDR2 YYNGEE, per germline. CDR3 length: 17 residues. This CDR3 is CASTDTDRGHVNTEAFF. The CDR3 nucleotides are TGTGCCAGCACCGATACGGACAGGGGGCATGTGAACACTGAAGCTTTCTTT.

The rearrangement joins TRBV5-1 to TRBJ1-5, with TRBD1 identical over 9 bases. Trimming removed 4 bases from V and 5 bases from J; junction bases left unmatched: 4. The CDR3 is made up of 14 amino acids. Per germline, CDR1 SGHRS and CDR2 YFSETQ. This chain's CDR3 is CASSPGQGHQPQHF. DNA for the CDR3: TGCGCCAGCAGCCCGGGACAGGGTCATCAGCCCCAGCATTTT.

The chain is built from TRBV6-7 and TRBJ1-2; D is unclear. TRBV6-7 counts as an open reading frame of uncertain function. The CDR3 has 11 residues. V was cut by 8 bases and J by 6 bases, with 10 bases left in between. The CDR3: CASALSDGYTF. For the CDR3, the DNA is TGTGCCAGCGCCTTATCAGATGGCTACACCTTC.

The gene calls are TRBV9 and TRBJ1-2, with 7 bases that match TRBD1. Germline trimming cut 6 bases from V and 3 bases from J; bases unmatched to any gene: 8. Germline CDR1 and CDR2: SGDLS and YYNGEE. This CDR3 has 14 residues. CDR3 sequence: CASNREGGDYGYTF. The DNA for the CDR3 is TGTGCCAGCAACAGGGAAGGGGGCGACTATGGCTACACCTTC.

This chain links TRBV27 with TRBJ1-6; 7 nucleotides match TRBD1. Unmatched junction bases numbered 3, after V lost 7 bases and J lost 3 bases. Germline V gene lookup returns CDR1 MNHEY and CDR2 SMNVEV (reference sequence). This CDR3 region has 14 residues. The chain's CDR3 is CASKDRNYNSPLHF. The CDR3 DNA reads TGTGCCAGCAAGGACAGGAACTATAATTCACCCCTCCACTTT.

The CDR3 is CASSPIAVNTEAFF. The CDR3 DNA is TGTGCCAGCTCACCGATTGCAGTGAACACTGAAGCTTTCTTT. This chain connects TRBV18 to TRBJ1-1; D not certain. The V end was cut by 3 bases, the J end by 0 bases, with 8 bases between. CDR1 and CDR2 (germline): KGHSH, LQKENI. CDR3 length: 14 amino acids.

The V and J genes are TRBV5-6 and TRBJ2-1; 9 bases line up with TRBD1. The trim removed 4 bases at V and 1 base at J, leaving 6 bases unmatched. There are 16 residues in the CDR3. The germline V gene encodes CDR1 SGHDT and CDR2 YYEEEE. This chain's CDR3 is CASSGTGTGSYNEQFF. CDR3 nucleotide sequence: TGTGCCAGCAGCGGGACCGGGACAGGGTCCTACAATGAGCAGTTCTTC.

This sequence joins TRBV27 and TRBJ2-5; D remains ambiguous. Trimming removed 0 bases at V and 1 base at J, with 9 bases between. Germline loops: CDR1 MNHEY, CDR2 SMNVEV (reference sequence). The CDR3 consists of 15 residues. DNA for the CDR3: TGTGCCAGCAGTTTATCTGGCGCGGCCCAAGAGACCCAGTACTTC. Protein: CASSLSGAAQETQYF.

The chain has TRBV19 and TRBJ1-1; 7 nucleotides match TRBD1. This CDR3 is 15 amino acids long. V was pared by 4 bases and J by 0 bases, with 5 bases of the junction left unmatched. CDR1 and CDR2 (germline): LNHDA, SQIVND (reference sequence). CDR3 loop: CASSTRQGVNTEAFF. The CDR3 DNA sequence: TGTGCCAGTAGTACCAGACAGGGAGTGAACACTGAAGCTTTCTTT.